This TCR beta chain is drawn from a study of early stage breast cancer tumors. Sequencing used immunoSEQ multiplex PCR; TCRdb keeps in-frame clones, though not all of them. The data contain some 75,000 clones, more than 65% of them singletons. CDR3 length: 15 amino acids. CDR1 is SNHLY, CDR2 FYNNEI, per germline. J lost 2 bases, V lost 2 bases, and 6 bases had no gene match. The table lists this clone with a count of one. The V call is TRBV2, the J call TRBJ2-7; 7 positions agree with TRBD1. What was sequenced was blood. This receptor was taken from a person aged 55 to 70 with breast cancer. CDR3 bases: TGTGCCAGCAGTGAATGGACAGGCTATCCCTACGAGCAGTACTTC. This sequence encodes CASSEWTGYPYEQYF.